This TCR beta chain is drawn from a study of blood T cell repertoires in COVID-19. Study information: Samples taken during acute and convalescent COVID-19 were collected in the United States, Italy and Spain. In each case, the material was cDNA or gDNA derived from T cells, B-cell-depleted T cells, or PBMCs.

In the source study's methods: Quantification of nucleated cells was approximated via reference gene primer amplification. Clones were sequenced by immunoSEQ multiplex PCR, and TCRdb holds only the in-frame ones, with some missing. Clone size and V and J calls were adopted from that table, with D and trimming inferred from the DNA. The sample includes a few hundred thousand clones, 84% of them seen just once. The germline V gene has CDR1 SGHRS and CDR2 YFSETQ. The V segment lost 5 bases and the J segment 6 bases; nucleotides outside the gene matches: 11. This CDR3 spans 15 amino acids. This chain connects TRBV5-1 to TRBJ2-1; 7 nucleotides match TRBD2. This TCR was sampled from a man in his fifties or sixties with active or convalescent COVID-19. Sequencing was carried out using peripheral blood. CDR3 DNA: TGCGCCAGCAGACCCGGACTAGTAGTAAGCAATGAGCAGTTCTTC. Translation gives CASRPGLVVSNEQFF.